A selection of T cell receptor beta chains follows, all from one sample in a study of cytomegalovirus exposure and HLA in healthy donors. Profiled with immunoSEQ multiplex PCR; TCRdb holds only in-frame clones, not every one. The repertoire holds 200,000 to 250,000 clones, with around 81% as singletons. Sequenced material: PBMCs. The receptors were sampled from a woman in her forties or fifties in good health and CMV-seropositive. Each CDR3 is given with its conserved first and last residue.

>TRBJ1-1|TRBV6-1
CASSETRQGNTEAFF
>TRBJ1-2|TRBV7-8
CASSPLNRGEAGYTF
>TRBJ2-1|TRBV28
CASRITGGTLNEQFF
>TRBJ2-7|TRBV4-1
CASSQERAGGQYF
>TRBJ2-5|TRBV7-9
CASSLGAGSETQYF
>TRBJ1-4|TRBV9
CASSGDRGINEKLFF
>TRBJ2-1|TRBV10-2
CASRTVRTGPYNEQFF
>TRBJ1-6|TRBV7-9
CASSPRTGYNSPLHF
>TRBJ1-1|TRBV28
CASGPRGLEAFF
>TRBJ1-2|TRBV6-5
CASSYSANLNYGYTF
>TRBJ2-7|TRBV5-5
CASSRNGAGEFRYEQYF
>TRBJ1-6|TRBV7-6
CASSLMQGSPLHF
>TRBJ2-2|TRBV5-1
CASSYTGGTGELFF
>TRBJ2-1|TRBV4-2
CASSQVSGIEVYNEQFF
>TRBJ1-5|TRBV27
CASSSRSVTGAWVTQPQHF
>TRBJ1-2|TRBV6-4
CASSAIRDRGDNYGYTF
>TRBJ1-1|TRBV6-5
CASRNRDGMNTEAFF
>TRBJ1-6|TRBV7-8
CASSLDRESSPLHF
>TRBJ1-2|TRBV27
CASSLYPGQGYGYTF
>TRBJ2-7|TRBV21-1
CASSKGVEGDRSYEQYF
>TRBJ2-3|TRBV14
CASSRMTSADTDTQYF
>TRBJ2-2|TRBV7-2
CASSPGHNTGELFF
>TRBJ2-1|TRBV7-3
CASSFVRGSYNEQFF
>TRBJ2-1|TRBV7-8
CASSLDRGSEQFF
>TRBJ1-6|TRBV12-5
CASGSGTGRSPLHF
>TRBJ1-1|TRBV27
CASSFTGGINTEAFF
>TRBJ2-4|TRBV29-1
CSARTGLENIQYF
>TRBJ1-5|TRBV27
CASSAQGYSNQPQHF